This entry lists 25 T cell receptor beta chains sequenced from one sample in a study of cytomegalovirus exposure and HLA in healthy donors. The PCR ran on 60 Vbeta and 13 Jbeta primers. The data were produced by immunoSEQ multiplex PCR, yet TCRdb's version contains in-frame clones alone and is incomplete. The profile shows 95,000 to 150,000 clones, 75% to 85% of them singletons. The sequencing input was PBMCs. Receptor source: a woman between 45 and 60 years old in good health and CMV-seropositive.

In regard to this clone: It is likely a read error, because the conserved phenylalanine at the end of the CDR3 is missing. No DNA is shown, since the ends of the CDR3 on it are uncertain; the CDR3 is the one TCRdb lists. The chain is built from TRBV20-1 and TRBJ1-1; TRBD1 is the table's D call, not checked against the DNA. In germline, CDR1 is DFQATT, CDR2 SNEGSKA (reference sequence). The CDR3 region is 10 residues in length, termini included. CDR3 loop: CSAWDRQGAN.

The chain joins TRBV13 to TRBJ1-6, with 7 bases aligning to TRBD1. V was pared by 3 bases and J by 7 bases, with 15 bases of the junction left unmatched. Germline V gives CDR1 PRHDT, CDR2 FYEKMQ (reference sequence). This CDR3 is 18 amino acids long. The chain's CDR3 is CASSFRIITGVGNSPLHF. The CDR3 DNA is TGTGCCAGCAGCTTTCGTATCATTACAGGGGTAGGGAATTCACCCCTCCACTTT.

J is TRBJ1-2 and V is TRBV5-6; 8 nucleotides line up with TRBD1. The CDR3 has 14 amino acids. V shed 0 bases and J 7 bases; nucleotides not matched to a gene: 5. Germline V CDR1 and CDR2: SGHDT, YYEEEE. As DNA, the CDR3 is TGTGCCAGCAGCTTGGGCAGGGGGCGAGGTGGCTACACCTTC. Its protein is CASSLGRGRGGYTF.

The CDR3 DNA sequence: TGTGCCTGGGCGCCCTCCTATAATTCACCCCTCCACTTT. Its translation is CAWAPSYNSPLHF. This chain links TRBV30 with TRBJ1-6; D ambiguous. CDR1 GTSNPN and CDR2 SVGIG come from the germline V gene (reference sequence). CDR3 length: 13 residues. V dropped 5 bases and J dropped 0 bases, with 5 bases sitting between them.

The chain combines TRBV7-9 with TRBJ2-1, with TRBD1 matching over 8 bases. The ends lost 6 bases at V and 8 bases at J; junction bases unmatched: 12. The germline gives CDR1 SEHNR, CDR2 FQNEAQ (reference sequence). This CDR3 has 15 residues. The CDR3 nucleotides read TGTGCCAGCAGTCGTGACAGGGGTCATGGCTATGAGCAGTTCTTC. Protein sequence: CASSRDRGHGYEQFF.

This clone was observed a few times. This CDR3 is CASTHQGSETQYF. The CDR3 region has the DNA TGTGCCAGTACCCACCAGGGGTCGGAGACCCAGTACTTC. The chain has TRBV19 and TRBJ2-5, with D possibly TRBD1 on 6 matching bases. Germline V CDR1 and CDR2: LNHDA, SQIVND (reference sequence). V lost 7 bases to trimming and J lost 5 bases, with 14 bases between them. The CDR3 totals 13 residues.

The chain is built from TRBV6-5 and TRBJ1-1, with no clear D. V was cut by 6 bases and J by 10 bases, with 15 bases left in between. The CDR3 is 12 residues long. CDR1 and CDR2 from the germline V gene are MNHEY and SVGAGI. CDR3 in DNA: TGTGCCAGCAGGGAGCCCTCCCTAGTAGCTTTCTTT. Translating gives CASREPSLVAFF.

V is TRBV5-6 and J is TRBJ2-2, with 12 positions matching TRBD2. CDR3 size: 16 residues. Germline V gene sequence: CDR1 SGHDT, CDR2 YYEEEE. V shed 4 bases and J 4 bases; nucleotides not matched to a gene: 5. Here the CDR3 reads CASSLGLAGTTGELFF. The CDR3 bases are TGTGCCAGCAGCCTAGGACTAGCGGGAACCACCGGGGAGCTGTTTTTT.

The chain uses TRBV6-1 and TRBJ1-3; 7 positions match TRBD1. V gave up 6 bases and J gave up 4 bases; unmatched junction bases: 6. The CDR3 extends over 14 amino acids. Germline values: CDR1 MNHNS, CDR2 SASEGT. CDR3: CASRLQGFGNTIYF. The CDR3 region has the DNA TGTGCCAGCAGGCTACAGGGGTTCGGAAACACCATATATTTT.

This CDR3 reads CASSPNPDRIGYTF. CDR3 nucleotide sequence: TGTGCCAGCTCACCTAACCCTGACAGGATTGGCTACACCTTC. The J gene is TRBJ1-2, the V gene TRBV18; a possible D gene is TRBD1 (6 bases). The CDR3 extends over 14 amino acids. V was clipped by 3 bases and J by 7 bases, with 15 bases between them. Per germline, CDR1 KGHSH and CDR2 LQKENI.

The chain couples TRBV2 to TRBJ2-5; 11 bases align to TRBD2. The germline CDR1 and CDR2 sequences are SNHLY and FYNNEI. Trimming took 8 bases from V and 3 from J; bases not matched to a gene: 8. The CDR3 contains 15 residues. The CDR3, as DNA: TGTGCCAGCGGGGGGCTAGCGGGGGGCGAAGAGACCCAGTACTTC. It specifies CASGGLAGGEETQYF.

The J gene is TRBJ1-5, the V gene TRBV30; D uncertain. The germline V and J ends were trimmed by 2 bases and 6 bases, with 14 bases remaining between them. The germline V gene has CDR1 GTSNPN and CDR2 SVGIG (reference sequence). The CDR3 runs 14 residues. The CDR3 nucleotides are TGTGCCTGGAGTCCCACCGGAGGGCGTCAGCCCCAGCATTTT. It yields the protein CAWSPTGGRQPQHF. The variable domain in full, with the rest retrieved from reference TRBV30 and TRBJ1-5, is SQTIHQWPATLVQPVGSPLSLECTVEGTSNPNLYWYRQAAGRGLQLLFYSVGIGQISSEVPQNLSASRPQDRQFILSSKKLLLSDSGFYLCAWSPTGGRQPQHFGDGTRLSIL.

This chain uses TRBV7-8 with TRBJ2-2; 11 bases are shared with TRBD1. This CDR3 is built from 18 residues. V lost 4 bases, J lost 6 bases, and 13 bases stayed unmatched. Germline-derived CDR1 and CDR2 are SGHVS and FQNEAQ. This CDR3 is CASSSLPAGQGASGELFF. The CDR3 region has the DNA TGTGCCAGCAGCTCACTACCAGCAGGACAGGGGGCGTCCGGGGAGCTGTTTTTT.

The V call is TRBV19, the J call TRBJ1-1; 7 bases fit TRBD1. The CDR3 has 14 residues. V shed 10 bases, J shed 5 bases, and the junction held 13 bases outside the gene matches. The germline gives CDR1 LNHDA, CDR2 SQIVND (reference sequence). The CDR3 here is CAIKTRDSGTEAFF. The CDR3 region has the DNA TGTGCCATCAAGACCCGGGACAGCGGGACTGAAGCTTTCTTT.

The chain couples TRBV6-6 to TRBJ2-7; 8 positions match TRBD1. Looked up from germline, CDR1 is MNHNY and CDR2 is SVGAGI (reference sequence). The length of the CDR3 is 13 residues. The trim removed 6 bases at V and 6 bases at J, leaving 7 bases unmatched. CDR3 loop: CASSPLTGGEQYF. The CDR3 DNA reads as TGTGCCAGCAGCCCTCTTACAGGGGGCGAGCAGTACTTC.

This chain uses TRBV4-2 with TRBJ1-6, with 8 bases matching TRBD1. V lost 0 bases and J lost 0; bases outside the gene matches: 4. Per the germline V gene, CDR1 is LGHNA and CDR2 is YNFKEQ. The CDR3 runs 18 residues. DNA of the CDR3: TGTGCCAGCAGCCAAGAGGGGACAGGTGGCTCCTATAATTCACCCCTCCACTTT. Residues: CASSQEGTGGSYNSPLHF.

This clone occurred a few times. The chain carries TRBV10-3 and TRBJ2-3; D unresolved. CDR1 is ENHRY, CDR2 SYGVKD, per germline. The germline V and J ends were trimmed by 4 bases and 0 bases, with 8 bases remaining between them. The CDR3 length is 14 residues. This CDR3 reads CAISGLQSTDTQYF. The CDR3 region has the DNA TGTGCCATCAGTGGCCTACAGAGCACAGATACGCAGTATTTT.

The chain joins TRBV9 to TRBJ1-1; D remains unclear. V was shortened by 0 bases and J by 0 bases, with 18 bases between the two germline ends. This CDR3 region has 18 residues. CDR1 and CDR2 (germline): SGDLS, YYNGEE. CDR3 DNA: TGTGCCAGCAGCGTAGGGGTGAGCCACCCCGGGGTGAACACTGAAGCTTTCTTT. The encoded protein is CASSVGVSHPGVNTEAFF.

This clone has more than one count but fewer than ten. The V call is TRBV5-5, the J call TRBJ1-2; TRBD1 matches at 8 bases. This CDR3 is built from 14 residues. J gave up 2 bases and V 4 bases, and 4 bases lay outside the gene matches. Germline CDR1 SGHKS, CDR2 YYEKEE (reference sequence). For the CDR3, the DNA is TGTGCCAGCAGCGGCAGGGGGCTAAACTATGGCTACACCTTC. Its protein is CASSGRGLNYGYTF.

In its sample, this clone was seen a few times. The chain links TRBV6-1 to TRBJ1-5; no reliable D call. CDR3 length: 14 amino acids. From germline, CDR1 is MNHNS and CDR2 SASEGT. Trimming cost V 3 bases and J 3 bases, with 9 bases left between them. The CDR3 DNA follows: TGTGCCAGCAGTGATGGGCAGATCAATCAGCCCCAGCATTTT. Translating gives CASSDGQINQPQHF.

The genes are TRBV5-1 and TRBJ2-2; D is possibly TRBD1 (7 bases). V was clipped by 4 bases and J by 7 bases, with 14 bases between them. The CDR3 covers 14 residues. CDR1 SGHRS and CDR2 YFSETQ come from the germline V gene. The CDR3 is CASSVNRGGGELFF. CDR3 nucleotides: TGCGCCAGCAGCGTTAACAGGGGAGGCGGGGAGCTGTTTTTT.

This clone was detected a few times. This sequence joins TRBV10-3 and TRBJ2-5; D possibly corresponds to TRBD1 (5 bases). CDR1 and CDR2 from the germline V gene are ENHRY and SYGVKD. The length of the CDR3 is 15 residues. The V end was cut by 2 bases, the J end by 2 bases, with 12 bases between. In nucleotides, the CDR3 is TGTGCCATCAGTGAGACAGGCGCACCTCAAGAGACCCAGTACTTC. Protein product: CAISETGAPQETQYF.

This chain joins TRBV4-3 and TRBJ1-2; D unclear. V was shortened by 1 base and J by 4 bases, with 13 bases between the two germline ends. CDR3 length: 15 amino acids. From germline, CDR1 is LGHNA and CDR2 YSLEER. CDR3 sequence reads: CASSQVLAGVYGYTF. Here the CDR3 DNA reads TGCGCCAGCAGCCAAGTTCTTGCAGGCGTCTATGGCTACACCTTC.

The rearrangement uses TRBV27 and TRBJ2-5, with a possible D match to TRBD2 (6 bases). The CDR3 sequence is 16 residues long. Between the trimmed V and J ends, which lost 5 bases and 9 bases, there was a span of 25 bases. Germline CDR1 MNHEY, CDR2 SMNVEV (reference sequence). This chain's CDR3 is CASSLSASSGEKSQYF. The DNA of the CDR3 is TGTGCCAGCAGTCTCTCAGCATCCTCGGGAGAAAAATCCCAGTACTTC.

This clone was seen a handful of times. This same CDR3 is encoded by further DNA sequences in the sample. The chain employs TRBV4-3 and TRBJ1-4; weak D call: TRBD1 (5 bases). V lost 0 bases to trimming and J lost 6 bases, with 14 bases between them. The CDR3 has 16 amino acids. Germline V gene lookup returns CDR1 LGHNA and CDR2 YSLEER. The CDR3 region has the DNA TGCGCCAGCAGCCAAGATCTTGACAGTTGGGATGAAAAACTGTTTTTT. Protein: CASSQDLDSWDEKLFF.